A selection of T cell receptor beta chains follows, all from one sample in a study of cytomegalovirus exposure and HLA in healthy donors. The assay was immunoSEQ multiplex PCR, and TCRdb's table has in-frame clones only and misses some. The table lists about 130,000 clones, about 70% of them singletons, with roughly 2% in the top ten. Material for sequencing was PBMCs. These receptor sequences come from a woman aged 55-69 years in good health and CMV-seropositive. Both conserved end residues are part of each CDR3. The D gene is left open where the match is weak. A clone size is listed for some rows: how often the clone was seen (once, few, many), or a class if it is expanded.

j_gene: TRBJ1-5; len: 13; abundance: -; d_gene: -; v_gene: TRBV7-9; CDR3aa: CASSLQGPQPQHF; CDR3nt: TGTGCCAGCAGCTTGCAGGGGCCTCAGCCCCAGCATTTT
j_gene: TRBJ2-7; len: 14; abundance: -; d_gene: TRBD2; v_gene: TRBV7-9; CDR3aa: CASSERESFGEQYF; CDR3nt: TGTGCCAGCAGCGAGCGGGAGTCCTTCGGTGAGCAGTACTTC
j_gene: TRBJ1-4; len: 14; abundance: -; d_gene: TRBD1; v_gene: TRBV9; CDR3aa: CASSARTGNEKLFF; CDR3nt: TGTGCCAGTAGCGCCCGGACAGGGAATGAAAAACTGTTTTTT
j_gene: TRBJ1-2; len: 15; abundance: few; d_gene: -; v_gene: TRBV11-2; CDR3aa: CASSSAGAGDYGYTF; CDR3nt: TGTGCCAGCAGCTCCGCGGGGGCAGGGGACTATGGCTACACCTTC
j_gene: TRBJ2-2; len: 13; abundance: large; d_gene: TRBD1; v_gene: TRBV18; CDR3aa: CASSPRGTGELFF; CDR3nt: TGTGCCAGCTCACCCAGGGGGACCGGGGAGCTGTTTTTT
j_gene: TRBJ2-1; len: 15; abundance: -; d_gene: -; v_gene: TRBV9; CDR3aa: CASSPGQGGYNEQFF; CDR3nt: TGTGCCAGCAGCCCAGGGCAGGGTGGATACAATGAGCAGTTCTTC
j_gene: TRBJ2-7; len: 15; abundance: -; d_gene: TRBD1; v_gene: TRBV19; CDR3aa: CASRNPGQGAYEQYF; CDR3nt: TGTGCCAGTAGAAACCCGGGACAGGGGGCGTACGAGCAGTACTTC
j_gene: TRBJ1-1; len: 14; abundance: once; d_gene: TRBD1; v_gene: TRBV6-1; CDR3aa: CASSVVQGAPEAFF; CDR3nt: TGTGCCAGCAGTGTAGTTCAGGGGGCCCCTGAAGCTTTCTTT
j_gene: TRBJ2-5; len: 15; abundance: few; d_gene: TRBD2; v_gene: TRBV5-4; CDR3aa: CASSPSGSGPETQYF; CDR3nt: TGTGCCAGCAGCCCAAGCGGGAGTGGGCCAGAGACCCAGTACTTC
j_gene: TRBJ1-2; len: 13; abundance: few; d_gene: TRBD1; v_gene: TRBV30; CDR3aa: CAWSVQGAYGYTF; CDR3nt: TGTGCCTGGAGTGTACAGGGGGCTTATGGCTACACCTTC
j_gene: TRBJ1-2; len: 15; abundance: -; d_gene: TRBD1; v_gene: TRBV27; CDR3aa: CASSLTPGQAYGYTF; CDR3nt: TGTGCCAGCAGTTTAACCCCGGGACAGGCCTATGGCTACACCTTC
j_gene: TRBJ2-5; len: 15; abundance: -; d_gene: -; v_gene: TRBV27; CDR3aa: CASSPRGRERETQYF; CDR3nt: TGTGCCAGCAGTCCCCGGGGACGGGAGAGGGAGACCCAGTACTTC